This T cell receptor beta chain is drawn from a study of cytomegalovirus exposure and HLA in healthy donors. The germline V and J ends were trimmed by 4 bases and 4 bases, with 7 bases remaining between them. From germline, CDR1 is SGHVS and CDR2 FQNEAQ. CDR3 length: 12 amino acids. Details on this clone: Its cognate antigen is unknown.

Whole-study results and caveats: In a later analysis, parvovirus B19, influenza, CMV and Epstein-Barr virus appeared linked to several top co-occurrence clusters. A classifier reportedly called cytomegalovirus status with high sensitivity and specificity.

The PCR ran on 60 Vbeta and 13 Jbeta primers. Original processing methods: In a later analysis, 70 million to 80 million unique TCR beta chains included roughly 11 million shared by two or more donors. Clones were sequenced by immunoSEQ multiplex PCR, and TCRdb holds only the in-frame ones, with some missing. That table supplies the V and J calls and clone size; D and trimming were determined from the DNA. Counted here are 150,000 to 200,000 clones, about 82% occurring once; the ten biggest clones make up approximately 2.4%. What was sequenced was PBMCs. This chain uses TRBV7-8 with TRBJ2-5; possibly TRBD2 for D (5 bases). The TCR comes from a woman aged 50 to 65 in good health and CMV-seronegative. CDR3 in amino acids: CASSWELETQYF. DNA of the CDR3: TGTGCCAGCAGCTGGGAGTTAGAGACCCAGTACTTC.